The sequence of this T cell receptor beta chain was determined in a study of T-cell reconstitution after alpha-beta-depleted transplantation in children. This CDR3 contains 17 residues. After removal of 5 bases from V and 2 bases from J, the junction contained 8 bases not matched to a gene. A TCRbeta library incorporating unique molecular identifiers was prepared. TCRdb ran MiXCR on the PCR reads and lists one entry per CDR3 protein. The data contain about 400,000 distinct CDR3 sequences, around 21% of them singletons. The genes are TRBV12-3 or TRBV12-4 and TRBJ2-4; 11 nucleotides agree with TRBD2. The specimen was PBMCs from the stem cell graft donor, collected from the stem cell graft. The TCR was taken from a human donor who donated a stem cell graft to a child with acute myeloid leukemia. Here the CDR3 reads CASSLSGRAVTKNIQYF. CDR3 DNA: TGTGCCAGCAGTCTTAGCGGGAGGGCCGTGACCAAAAACATTCAGTACTTC.